The 30 T cell receptor beta chains below all came from one sample that was sequenced in a study of blood T cells in healthy people across ages. Together with a sample-barcoded 5' primer, a J-beta primer mix was included in a second PCR lasting 7 to 11 cycles. TCRdb ran MiXCR on the 5' RACE reads and lists one entry per CDR3 protein. In the table there are roughly 800,000 distinct CDR3 sequences, roughly 35% of which are singletons. Sequences were obtained from blood. The receptor source for this set is a man between 18 and 29 years old in good health.

This chain joins TRBV2 and TRBJ2-7, with 13 bases lining up with TRBD2. Trimming cost V 6 bases and J 0 bases; bases outside gene matches: 5. This CDR3 comprises 16 residues. The germline CDR1 and CDR2 sequences are SNHLY and FYNNEI. As DNA, the CDR3 is TGTGCCAGCAGGTTACGACTAGCGGGGGGCTCCTACGAGCAGTACTTC. Translation gives CASRLRLAGGSYEQYF.

There are a few counts of this clonotype. The CDR3 region has the DNA TGTGCCAGCAGCCAGGGACTAGCGGGGCACTACAATGAGCAGTTCTTC. As protein: CASSQGLAGHYNEQFF. This chain connects TRBV3-1 to TRBJ2-1, with 13 positions matching TRBD2. The CDR3 covers 16 residues. Trimming removed 3 bases from V and 3 bases from J; junction bases left unmatched: 2. Germline V lookup: CDR1 LGHDT, CDR2 YNNKEL (reference sequence).

V is TRBV27 and J is TRBJ2-2, with a weak D call TRBD2 (7 bases). CDR1 is MNHEY, CDR2 SMNVEV, per germline (reference sequence). This CDR3 has 16 amino acids. V lost 5 bases, J lost 1 base, and 14 bases lay in between. CDR3 nucleotide sequence: TGTGCCAGCAGTCCGGGGGGCGGGGGGAACACCGGGGAGCTGTTTTTT. It translates to CASSPGGGGNTGELFF.

This clonotype was found a few times. The chain couples TRBV24-1 to TRBJ2-1; D possibly corresponds to TRBD2 (5 bases). The CDR3 contains 16 residues. CDR1 and CDR2 (germline): KGHDR, SFDVKD. The ends were cut back, 7 bases at V and 2 bases at J, with 17 bases in the middle. CDR3 residues: CATSPRRELTYNEQFF. As DNA, the CDR3 is TGTGCCACCAGCCCCCGACGGGAACTAACCTACAATGAGCAGTTCTTC.

On this clonotype: A much larger clone lies a single base off, so this may be a read error. V usage is TRBV7-9 and J usage is TRBJ2-7; a possible D gene is TRBD1 (5 bases). The better agreement between TRBJ2-5 and the DNA end casts doubt on the J call. CDR1 SEHNR and CDR2 FQNEAQ come from the germline V gene (reference sequence). The CDR3 has 15 amino acids. The DNA of the CDR3 is TGTGCCAACAGTCTTACCCAGGGTAATCAAGAGACCCAGTACTTC. This gives the protein CANSLTQGNQETQYF.

The chain couples TRBV21-1 to TRBJ1-2; the D call of TRBD1 is as the table states it, not checked on the DNA. TRBV21-1 is deemed a pseudogene. This CDR3 is built from 15 residues. CDR3 loop: CASSKRGRGAYGYTF. DNA of the CDR3: TGTGCCAGCAGCAAAAGGGGGAGAGGGGCCTATGGCTACACCTTC.

Ten or more counts support this clonotype. The gene calls are TRBV20-1 and TRBJ2-5, with 7 bases that match TRBD1. The CDR3 contains 16 residues. J lost 2 bases, V lost 0 bases, and 9 bases had no gene match. Germline V gene sequence: CDR1 DFQATT, CDR2 SNEGSKA (reference sequence). The CDR3 nucleotides are TGCAGTGCTAGAGATCAAGGGGGCACAGGGCAAGAGACCCAGTACTTC. Amino acids: CSARDQGGTGQETQYF.

This chain connects TRBV5-6 to TRBJ2-4, with D perhaps given as TRBD1 or TRBD2 (5 bases each). The CDR3 spans 15 residues. V lost 1 base and J 4 bases, leaving 12 bases between the germline ends. Per germline, CDR1 SGHDT and CDR2 YYEEEE. In DNA form, the CDR3 reads TGTGCCAGCAGCTTGTTCGGGGCAGAGAAAAACATTCAGTACTTC. This sequence encodes CASSLFGAEKNIQYF.

Only a few counts were recorded for this clonotype. This rearrangement joins TRBV5-5 to TRBJ2-3; 8 bases map to TRBD1. The germline V gene encodes CDR1 SGHKS and CDR2 YYEKEE (reference sequence). The CDR3 length is 17 residues. V lost 4 bases to trimming and J lost 3 bases; unmatched junction nucleotides: 13. The CDR3: CASSERQGRFGTDTQYF. In DNA, the CDR3 is TGTGCCAGCAGCGAAAGACAGGGGAGGTTCGGGACAGATACGCAGTATTTT.

This clonotype was detected once. The chain recombines TRBV6-1 with TRBJ2-4; 8 positions match TRBD1. The J call could be wrong; TRBJ2-7 is a better fit for the DNA end. Germline CDR1 MNHNS, CDR2 SASEGT. The CDR3 covers 14 residues. In DNA form, the CDR3 reads TGTGCCAGCAGGGAGGACAGGGACCCCTACGAGCAGTACTTC. Its translation: CASREDRDPYEQYF.

This clonotype has a handful of counts. The genes are TRBV5-1 and TRBJ2-3; maybe TRBD1 (6 bases). The CDR3 spans 14 residues. The ends were cut back, 0 bases at V and 5 bases at J, with 10 bases in the middle. The germline CDR1 and CDR2 sequences are SGHRS and YFSETQ. For the CDR3, the DNA is TGCGCCAGCAGCTTGGAGGGACATGGAGATACGCAGTATTTT. Residues: CASSLEGHGDTQYF.

The table lists this clonotype with many counts. The chain is built from TRBV4-3 and TRBJ2-1, with 7 bases aligning to TRBD2. The V and J ends lost 0 bases and 1 base, in that order; junction bases with no gene match: 6. The CDR3 sequence is 17 residues long. Germline V gene lookup returns CDR1 LGHNA and CDR2 YSLEER. CDR3 residues: CASSQDLGGGSYNEQFF. CDR3 coding DNA: TGCGCCAGCAGCCAAGATCTAGGCGGGGGATCCTACAATGAGCAGTTCTTC.

The chain uses TRBV5-1 and TRBJ2-5; 11 bases are a match to TRBD1. The CDR3 consists of 17 residues. J lost 11 bases, V lost 3 bases, and 18 bases had no gene match. In germline, CDR1 is SGHRS, CDR2 YFSETQ. The CDR3 DNA reads as TGCGCCAGCAGCTACTCAGGACAGGGGGCCAGCATTGATGAGCAGTACTTC. Translated, it gives CASSYSGQGASIDEQYF.

This clonotype appeared a few times. The J gene is TRBJ2-2, the V gene TRBV15; TRBD1 is a possible D gene (6 bases). In germline, CDR1 is LNHNV, CDR2 YYDKDF (reference sequence). V gave up 0 bases and J gave up 4 bases, with 12 bases separating them. The CDR3 extends over 16 amino acids. The CDR3 sequence is CATSRDLPGATGELFF. The CDR3 DNA is TGTGCCACCAGCAGAGATCTCCCAGGGGCCACCGGGGAGCTGTTTTTT.

This clonotype showed up many times. The V and J genes are TRBV25-1 and TRBJ1-6, with a weak D call TRBD1 (5 bases). Germline V lookup: CDR1 MGHDK, CDR2 SYGVNS. Trimming removed 1 base at V and 9 bases at J, with 10 bases between. The CDR3 is 14 amino acids. This CDR3 is CASSESGVGSPLHF. CDR3 DNA: TGTGCCAGCAGTGAATCGGGGGTCGGTTCACCCCTCCACTTT.

The genes are TRBV12-5 and TRBJ1-2, with D unresolved. Germline V gene data show CDR1 as LGHNT and CDR2 as FRNRAP. This CDR3 has 13 residues. V lost 3 bases to trimming and J lost 5 bases, with 10 bases between them. As DNA, the CDR3 is TGTGCTAGTGGTTTTGTAGGGTCTTATGGCTACACCTTC. Translation: CASGFVGSYGYTF.

This clonotype occurred many times. The chain combines TRBV7-2 with TRBJ2-3, with D tentatively TRBD1 (7 bases). This CDR3 comprises 14 residues. Deletions cut 3 bases from V and 5 bases from J, with 12 bases between. Looked up from germline, CDR1 is SGHTA and CDR2 is FQGNSA. CDR3 protein: CASSFYRGGDTQYF. The CDR3 nucleotides are TGTGCCAGCAGCTTTTACAGGGGAGGAGATACGCAGTATTTT.

This clonotype showed up many times. CDR3 nucleotide sequence: TGCAGCTCCGGGACTAGCGGCACAGATACGCAGTATTTT. Translation: CSSGTSGTDTQYF. V is TRBV20-1 and J is TRBJ2-3; TRBD2 matches 10 bases. Germline loops: CDR1 DFQATT, CDR2 SNEGSKA (reference sequence). This CDR3 has 13 residues.

In this sample, this clonotype turned up a few times. The gene calls are TRBV5-1 and TRBJ1-1; D uncertain. Germline V lookup: CDR1 SGHRS, CDR2 YFSETQ. The V end lost 3 bases, the J end lost 4 bases, and 7 bases lay between the germline ends. CDR3 length: 12 amino acids. The CDR3 region has the DNA TGCGCCAGCAGCTCACAAACCACTGAAGCTTTCTTT. It specifies CASSSQTTEAFF.

The genes are TRBV15 and TRBJ2-1; no reliable D call. CDR3 length: 14 amino acids. V shed 3 bases and J shed 4 bases, with 10 bases lying between them. Germline CDR1 LNHNV, CDR2 YYDKDF (reference sequence). Here the CDR3 reads CATSRVRSYNEQFF. DNA of the CDR3: TGTGCCACCAGCAGGGTCCGCAGTTACAATGAGCAGTTCTTC.

The chain uses TRBV5-1 and TRBJ1-5; unclear D gene. The germline V gene has CDR1 SGHRS and CDR2 YFSETQ. The CDR3 is made up of 16 amino acids. V was clipped by 3 bases and J by 2 bases, with 15 bases between them. DNA for the CDR3: TGCGCCAGCAGCTGGACCTTGAGGGTTGGCAATCAGCCCCAGCATTTT. Its protein product is CASSWTLRVGNQPQHF.

Regarding this clonotype: A clone one base away is much larger, so this may be a read error. V gene TRBV5-5 combines with J gene TRBJ2-5; D uncertain. With the DNA end fitting TRBJ2-1 better, the J assignment may be wrong. Per the germline V gene, CDR1 is SGHKS and CDR2 is YYEKEE (reference sequence). This CDR3 has 12 residues. CDR3 coding DNA: TGTGCCAGCAGCTTGATCCCAGAGACCCAGTTCTTC. Protein sequence: CASSLIPETQFF.

V usage is TRBV5-1 and J usage is TRBJ2-7; no reliable D call. Trimming cost V 1 base and J 2 bases, with 7 bases left between them. There are 13 residues in the CDR3. Looked up from germline, CDR1 is SGHRS and CDR2 is YFSETQ. In DNA, the CDR3 is TGCGCCAGCAGCTTGACAGCAACCTACGAGCAGTACTTC. As protein: CASSLTATYEQYF.

The rearrangement joins TRBV20-1 to TRBJ2-2, with 8 bases matching TRBD2. Unmatched junction bases numbered 5, after V lost 1 base and J lost 1 base. This CDR3 is 16 amino acids long. Germline CDR1 DFQATT, CDR2 SNEGSKA (reference sequence). The CDR3 loop reads CSARVGTSGNTGELFF. CDR3 coding DNA: TGCAGTGCTAGAGTTGGGACTAGTGGGAACACCGGGGAGCTGTTTTTT.

V gene TRBV20-1 combines with J gene TRBJ1-1; a weak D match, TRBD1 (5 bases). The CDR3 is made up of 13 amino acids. Trimming stripped 6 bases from V and 6 bases from J, with 17 bases between. Looked up from germline, CDR1 is DFQATT and CDR2 is SNEGSKA (reference sequence). As DNA, the CDR3 is TGCAGTGCCGAACCCGGCAGGGAGTCTGAAGCTTTCTTT. Translation: CSAEPGRESEAFF.

This chain links TRBV30 with TRBJ1-5; D uncertain. The CDR3 is 13 amino acids. Trimming pared 5 bases from V and 4 bases from J, leaving 12 bases between. From germline, CDR1 is GTSNPN and CDR2 SVGIG (reference sequence). The CDR3 sequence is CAWGQPPNQPQHF. CDR3 coding DNA: TGTGCCTGGGGCCAGCCCCCTAATCAGCCCCAGCATTTT. Complete variable domain (other parts from reference TRBV30 and TRBJ1-5): SQTIHQWPATLVQPVGSPLSLECTVEGTSNPNLYWYRQAAGRGLQLLFYSVGIGQISSEVPQNLSASRPQDRQFILSSKKLLLSDSGFYLCAWGQPPNQPQHFGDGTRLSIL.

This clonotype was seen more than once but under ten times. The rearrangement joins TRBV5-1 to TRBJ2-3; TRBD2 is a possible D gene (7 bases). V lost 5 bases to trimming and J lost 5 bases, with 18 bases between them. This CDR3 is built from 15 residues. CDR1 and CDR2 from the germline V gene are SGHRS and YFSETQ. CDR3 DNA sequence: TGCGCCAGCAGACAGCAATCCGGGGGGCAAGATACGCAGTATTTT. It encodes CASRQQSGGQDTQYF.

This clonotype has just a few counts. The V call is TRBV20-1, the J call TRBJ1-1; possible D gene TRBD1, 5 bases. V shed 3 bases and J shed 5 bases, with 19 bases lying between them. This CDR3 has 15 residues. Per the germline V gene, CDR1 is DFQATT and CDR2 is SNEGSKA (reference sequence). CDR3 residues: CSASQVYQGGTEAFF. Written as DNA, the CDR3 is TGCAGTGCTAGCCAAGTCTATCAGGGAGGGACTGAAGCTTTCTTT.

The chain uses TRBV6-5 and TRBJ2-7; 8 bases align to TRBD2. This CDR3 is 12 amino acids long. Losses at the gene ends were 6 bases for V and 11 bases for J; bases not matched to a gene: 9. CDR1 is MNHEY and CDR2 is SVGAGI in the germline V gene. For the CDR3, the DNA is TGTGCCAGCAGGCTCCCCGGGACTAGGGAGTACTTC. It codes for CASRLPGTREYF.

This chain links TRBV18 with TRBJ2-3; possibly TRBD1 or TRBD2 for D (5 bases each). The germline V gene has CDR1 KGHSH and CDR2 LQKENI. The V end lost 5 bases, the J end lost 4 bases, and 22 bases lay between the germline ends. The CDR3 is 17 residues long. CDR3: CASSTRRASRGSDTQYF. DNA for the CDR3: TGTGCCAGCTCAACTAGACGGGCCTCTAGGGGCTCAGATACGCAGTATTTT.